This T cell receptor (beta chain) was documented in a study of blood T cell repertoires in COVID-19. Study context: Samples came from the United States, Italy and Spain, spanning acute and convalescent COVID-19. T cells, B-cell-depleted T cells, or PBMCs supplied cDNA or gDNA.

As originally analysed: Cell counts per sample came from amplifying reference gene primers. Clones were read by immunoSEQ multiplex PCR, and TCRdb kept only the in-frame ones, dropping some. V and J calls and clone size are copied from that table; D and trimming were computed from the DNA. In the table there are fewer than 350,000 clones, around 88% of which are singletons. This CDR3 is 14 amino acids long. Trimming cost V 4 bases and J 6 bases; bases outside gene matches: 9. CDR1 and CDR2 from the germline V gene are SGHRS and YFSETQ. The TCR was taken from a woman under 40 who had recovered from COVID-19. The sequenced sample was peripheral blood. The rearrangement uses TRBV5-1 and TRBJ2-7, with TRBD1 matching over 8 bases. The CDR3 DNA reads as TGCGCCAGCAGCACCGGACAGGGAATAAGCGAGCAGTACTTC. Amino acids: CASSTGQGISEQYF.